These 24 T cell receptor beta chains were sequenced from one sample in a study of beta chain features in type 1 diabetes. The investigators reverse transcribed all of the isolated RNA, so they sequenced expressed TCRB transcripts. Libraries were prepared by immunoSEQ multiplex PCR; TCRdb keeps only in-frame clonotypes and omits some of them. The sample yields about 180,000 clones, 10% to 15% seen once. Sequencing input: central memory CD4+ T cells from blood. These TCRs come from a woman between 18 and 29 years old in good health.

The sample holds a few counts of this clone. The rearrangement joins TRBV6-5 to TRBJ2-1; 12 bases are a match to TRBD2. Germline values: CDR1 MNHEY, CDR2 SVGAGI. The J segment lost 8 bases and the V segment lost 6 bases, leaving 2 bases of the junction unmatched. The CDR3 length is 13 residues. CDR3 nucleotide sequence: TGTGCCAGCAGACTAGCGGGAGGCCATGAGCAGTTCTTC. It codes for CASRLAGGHEQFF.

The V gene is TRBV7-2, the J gene TRBJ1-5, with a possible D match to TRBD1 (5 bases). V was shortened by 5 bases and J by 4 bases, with 15 bases between the two germline ends. This CDR3 contains 15 residues. Germline V gives CDR1 SGHTA, CDR2 FQGNSA. CDR3 sequence: CASSPLGEGNQPQHF. The CDR3 nucleotides are TGTGCCAGCAGCCCCCTAGGGGAGGGGAATCAGCCCCAGCATTTT.

In this sample, this clone turned up a few times. The J gene is TRBJ1-5, the V gene TRBV30; the D gene is possibly TRBD1 (5 bases). The CDR3 totals 13 residues. With 1 base removed from V and 4 bases from J, the gap between germline ends came to 8 bases. In germline, CDR1 is GTSNPN, CDR2 SVGIG (reference sequence). CDR3 DNA: TGTGCCTGGAGTGCGACAGAGAATCAGCCCCAGCATTTT. Its protein product is CAWSATENQPQHF.

This clone was counted only a few times. This chain joins TRBV30 and TRBJ1-1; 7 bases map to TRBD1. The CDR3 has 13 residues. Per germline, CDR1 GTSNPN and CDR2 SVGIG (reference sequence). J gave up 4 bases and V 8 bases, and 10 bases lay outside the gene matches. CDR3 nucleotides: TGTGCCATATTTCGGCAGGGGGGCACTGAAGCTTTCTTT. This translates into CAIFRQGGTEAFF.

This clone was detected a few times. V and J are TRBV6-5 and TRBJ2-1; 8 bases line up with TRBD2. This CDR3 has 15 amino acids. The V segment lost 4 bases and the J segment 7 bases; nucleotides outside the gene matches: 9. The germline gives CDR1 MNHEY, CDR2 SVGAGI. This CDR3 is CASSSVTSAGNEQFF. CDR3 DNA sequence: TGTGCCAGCAGTTCCGTGACTAGCGCGGGGAATGAGCAGTTCTTC.

This clone was recorded a few times. The chain links TRBV30 to TRBJ2-3, with TRBD1 as a possible D gene (6 bases). Germline loops: CDR1 GTSNPN, CDR2 SVGIG (reference sequence). This CDR3 is built from 14 residues. Trimming shortened V by 3 bases and J by 2 bases, and 12 bases separated the two germline ends. The CDR3, as DNA: TGTGCCTGGAGAAGGGGGACGAACACAGATACGCAGTATTTT. It codes for CAWRRGTNTDTQYF.

In its sample, this clone was seen a few times. V and J are TRBV6-6 and TRBJ2-7; possibly TRBD1 for D (6 bases). The CDR3 sequence is 14 residues long. CDR1 is MNHNY, CDR2 SVGAGI, per germline (reference sequence). The germline V and J ends were trimmed by 7 bases and 3 bases, with 16 bases remaining between them. Here the CDR3 DNA reads TGTGCCAGCAAACTACAGGGTCCTGGCTACGAGCAGTACTTC. Amino acid sequence: CASKLQGPGYEQYF.

The chain links TRBV27 to TRBJ2-5, with TRBD2 matching over 13 bases. CDR1 is MNHEY, CDR2 SMNVEV, per germline (reference sequence). The V and J ends lost 5 bases and 5 bases, in that order; junction bases with no gene match: 8. The CDR3 sequence is 16 residues long. The CDR3 reads CASSPRGLAGLETQYF. As DNA, the CDR3 is TGTGCCAGCAGTCCAAGGGGACTAGCGGGATTGGAGACCCAGTACTTC.

The genes are TRBV2 and TRBJ1-4; 12 positions match TRBD1. The germline CDR1 and CDR2 sequences are SNHLY and FYNNEI. Trimming cost V 5 bases and J 7 bases; bases outside gene matches: 2. CDR3 length equals 14 residues. CDR3 nucleotide sequence: TGTGCCAGCAGTCGGGACAGGGGGCGTGAAAAACTGTTTTTT. This encodes CASSRDRGREKLFF.

CDR3 bases: TGTGCCAGCAGCTTAGCCCTTACAGGGAGCCTTGGCTACACCTTC. Translating gives CASSLALTGSLGYTF. V gene TRBV11-1 combines with J gene TRBJ1-2, with D possibly being TRBD1 (6 bases). CDR1 and CDR2 (germline): SGHAT, FQDESV (reference sequence). V was shortened by 0 bases and J by 7 bases, with 15 bases between the two germline ends. The CDR3 has 15 residues.

This clone was picked up a small number of times. This chain connects TRBV6-1 to TRBJ2-4, with D possibly being TRBD2 (6 bases). Germline CDR1 MNHNS, CDR2 SASEGT. With 4 bases removed from V and 11 bases from J, the gap between germline ends came to 18 bases. The CDR3 is 14 residues long. The CDR3 spells CASSVGRGGLVQYF. CDR3 coding DNA: TGTGCCAGCAGTGTCGGAAGGGGAGGCTTGGTTCAGTACTTC.

J is TRBJ2-3 and V is TRBV5-1; D perhaps matches TRBD2 (6 bases). This CDR3 contains 15 residues. Germline V gene sequence: CDR1 SGHRS, CDR2 YFSETQ. Deletions cut 3 bases from V and 6 bases from J, with 17 bases between. CDR3 residues: CASSSRDSSRDTQYF. The CDR3 DNA reads TGCGCCAGCAGCTCCCGGGACTCGTCAAGGGATACGCAGTATTTT. Filled out from reference TRBV5-1 and TRBJ2-3, the complete variable domain reads KAGVTQTPRYLIKTRGQQVTLSCSPISGHRSVSWYQQTPGQGLQFLFEYFSETQRNKGNFPGRFSGRQFSNSRSEMNVSTLELGDSALYLCASSSRDSSRDTQYFGPGTRLTVL.

V is TRBV19 and J is TRBJ2-2; 14 positions match TRBD2. The CDR3 is 14 residues long. The J segment lost 7 bases and the V segment lost 10 bases, leaving 5 bases of the junction unmatched. Germline CDR1 and CDR2: LNHDA and SQIVND (reference sequence). CDR3 coding DNA: TGTGCCACTGGGGGACTAGCGGGAGTCGGGGAGCTGTTTTTT. Residues: CATGGLAGVGELFF.

This clone was seen more than once but under ten times. The CDR3 DNA reads as TGTGCCAGCAGCCCTGGGACTAGCGGGGAGACCCAGTACTTC. This encodes CASSPGTSGETQYF. The chain carries TRBV7-9 and TRBJ2-5; 12 nucleotides line up with TRBD2. CDR3 size: 14 residues. The germline V gene encodes CDR1 SEHNR and CDR2 FQNEAQ (reference sequence). The ends lost 5 bases at V and 5 bases at J; junction bases unmatched: 3.

This clone turned up a few times. V usage is TRBV10-3 and J usage is TRBJ1-2; unclear D gene. Between the trimmed V and J ends, which lost 4 bases and 2 bases, there was a span of 8 bases. From germline, CDR1 is ENHRY and CDR2 SYGVKD. The CDR3 runs 13 residues. In DNA, the CDR3 is TGTGCCATCAGTGTTGACACCAACTATGGCTACACCTTC. Amino acids: CAISVDTNYGYTF.

This clone has only a few counts. The J gene is TRBJ2-7, the V gene TRBV28; 7 bases agree with TRBD1. J was trimmed by 5 bases and V by 8 bases; bases with no gene match: 9. The germline V gene has CDR1 MDHEN and CDR2 SYDVKM. This CDR3 has 13 amino acids. The CDR3 protein is CASLETGKNEQYF. The CDR3 coding sequence is TGTGCCAGCCTCGAGACAGGGAAGAACGAGCAGTACTTC.

The chain links TRBV5-1 to TRBJ2-2, with D possibly TRBD2 on 6 matching bases. Germline V gene lookup returns CDR1 SGHRS and CDR2 YFSETQ. Trimming cost V 4 bases and J 0 bases, with 10 bases left between them. CDR3 length equals 15 residues. CDR3 protein: CASSKGGANTGELFF. The CDR3 region has the DNA TGCGCCAGCAGCAAGGGAGGAGCGAACACCGGGGAGCTGTTTTTT.

This clone has a handful of counts. The chain employs TRBV7-9 and TRBJ1-1; tentative D call: TRBD1 (5 bases). Germline CDR1 reads SEHNR; CDR2 reads FQNEAQ (reference sequence). Deletions cut 3 bases from V and 3 bases from J, with 11 bases between. The CDR3 extends over 14 amino acids. In DNA, the CDR3 is TGTGCCAGCAGCTTTCAGGGTGGGGACACTGAAGCTTTCTTT. The encoded protein is CASSFQGGDTEAFF.

In this sample, this clone turned up a few times. The CDR3 DNA is TGTGCCAGCAGCTTGTTGATGTCGGGGGGCTCAGCTTTCTTT. It encodes CASSLLMSGGSAFF. The chain links TRBV5-4 to TRBJ1-1; TRBD1 might be the D (6 bases). This CDR3 has 14 residues. The ends were cut back, 1 base at V and 10 bases at J, with 17 bases in the middle. CDR1 is SGHNT, CDR2 YYREEE, per germline (reference sequence).

The gene calls are TRBV4-2 and TRBJ2-1, with 10 nucleotides matching TRBD2. Trimming removed 0 bases from V and 0 bases from J; junction bases left unmatched: 8. The germline V gene has CDR1 LGHNA and CDR2 YNFKEQ. The CDR3 is 19 residues long. The CDR3: CASSQERGLAASSYNEQFF. Written as DNA, the CDR3 is TGTGCCAGCAGCCAAGAGCGAGGACTAGCGGCTAGCTCCTACAATGAGCAGTTCTTC.

This clone was seen a few times. The chain combines TRBV30 with TRBJ1-2; D might be TRBD1 (5 bases). Germline loops: CDR1 GTSNPN, CDR2 SVGIG (reference sequence). V was cut by 0 bases and J by 9 bases, with 11 bases left in between. This CDR3 has 12 residues. CDR3 sequence: CAWSVWGSSYTF. As DNA, the CDR3 is TGTGCCTGGAGTGTTTGGGGCTCGAGCTACACCTTC.

The rearrangement joins TRBV6-1 to TRBJ2-3; TRBD2 matches at 8 bases. V gave up 7 bases and J gave up 0 bases; unmatched junction bases: 6. Germline CDR1 reads MNHNS; CDR2 reads SASEGT. This CDR3 has 15 amino acids. CDR3 protein: CASTLAGLSTDTQYF. DNA for the CDR3: TGTGCCAGCACCTTAGCGGGACTTAGCACAGATACGCAGTATTTT.

This clone turned up a few times. The chain carries TRBV2 and TRBJ1-2; D is ambiguous. The germline CDR1 and CDR2 sequences are SNHLY and FYNNEI. Between the trimmed V and J ends, which lost 8 bases and 7 bases, there was a span of 11 bases. The CDR3 spans 11 residues. In DNA, the CDR3 is TGTGCCAGCGCTATAGCGCGTGGCTACACCTTC. Translated: CASAIARGYTF.

This clone was seen a handful of times. The chain employs TRBV5-1 and TRBJ2-3; 9 bases map to TRBD2. CDR3 length: 15 amino acids. The J segment lost 2 bases and the V segment lost 6 bases, leaving 7 bases of the junction unmatched. Germline lookup yields CDR1 SGHRS and CDR2 YFSETQ. CDR3 coding DNA: TGCGCCAGCACCATTAGCGGGAGTATCACAGATACGCAGTATTTT. It translates to CASTISGSITDTQYF.